These 21 T cell receptor beta chains were all obtained from the same sample, sequenced in a study of long-term antiretroviral therapy in people with HIV. They ran version v3.0 of the immunoSEQ assay at survey level. The protocol was immunoSEQ multiplex PCR, while the TCRdb copy is restricted to in-frame clones and leaves out a portion. The sample shows 20,000 to 25,000 clones, about four fifths of them seen only once. The specimen comprised unsorted PBMCs, sampled 3 years after starting antiretroviral therapy. The receptors were sampled from a man in his late teens or twenties with HIV.

Remarks on this clone: Sequence at one end of the junction differs from germline and may be a read error. V is TRBV6-5 and J is TRBJ2-1, with no clear D. In germline, CDR1 is MNHEY, CDR2 SVGAGI. This CDR3 contains 12 residues. CDR3 amino acids: CASSNSINEQFF. CDR3 nucleotide sequence: TGTGCCAGCAGTAACTCGATCAATGAGCAGTTCTTC.

The chain combines TRBV25-1 with TRBJ1-3; the D is unclear. Trimming left V 5 bases short and J 3 bases short, with 8 bases between. The CDR3 has 13 amino acids. The germline V gene encodes CDR1 MGHDK and CDR2 SYGVNS. CDR3: CASSYGYGNTIYF. For the CDR3, the DNA is TGTGCCAGCAGTTACGGGTATGGAAACACCATATATTTT.

The rearrangement links TRBV4-1 to TRBJ1-4, with D perhaps TRBD1 (6 bases). Trimming pared 7 bases from V and 8 bases from J, leaving 20 bases between. CDR1 MGHRA and CDR2 YSYEKL come from the germline V gene. The CDR3 consists of 15 residues. The CDR3 DNA follows: TGCGCCAGCACCCCACTGGGGGGCGCTAGGGAAAAACTGTTTTTT. Translation: CASTPLGGAREKLFF.

In DNA form, the CDR3 reads TGTGCCAGCAGCCAAGATATTGGAGGGACAGGGTCCGAGACCCAGTACTTC. It translates to CASSQDIGGTGSETQYF. The genes are TRBV4-2 and TRBJ2-5; TRBD1 aligns across 9 bases. The CDR3 runs 17 residues. After removal of 0 bases from V and 5 bases from J, the junction contained 10 bases not matched to a gene. The germline CDR1 and CDR2 sequences are LGHNA and YNFKEQ.

Note on this clone: An end of the junction does not agree with germline; a read error may underlie this. The chain joins TRBV13 to TRBJ2-3; 7 positions agree with TRBD2. Germline loops: CDR1 PRHDT, CDR2 FYEKMQ (reference sequence). CDR3 size: 17 residues. Here the CDR3 DNA reads TGTGCCAGCAGCCTAGGGGACTACCTCTACCGCACAGATACGCAGTATTTT. Its protein product is CASSLGDYLYRTDTQYF.

The V call is TRBV6-1, the J call TRBJ1-2; TRBD1 might be the D (5 bases). Per the germline V gene, CDR1 is MNHNS and CDR2 is SASEGT. The ends were cut back, 6 bases at V and 8 bases at J, with 16 bases in the middle. There are 13 residues in the CDR3. The CDR3 bases are TGTGCCAGCAGGTCCCGGGGGGGTACCGGCTACACCTTC. Protein product: CASRSRGGTGYTF.

This clone came up a few times. The rearrangement uses TRBV6-5 and TRBJ1-5; D remains ambiguous. The CDR3 sequence is 14 residues long. V dropped 3 bases and J dropped 4 bases, with 10 bases sitting between them. Germline lookup yields CDR1 MNHEY and CDR2 SVGAGI. The CDR3 DNA follows: TGTGCCAGCAGTTATTCCAAGTATAATCAGCCCCAGCATTTT. Translated: CASSYSKYNQPQHF.

The chain couples TRBV6-1 to TRBJ2-7, with D uncertain. V lost 1 base and J lost 2, with 6 bases in between. The CDR3 runs to 13 residues. Germline CDR1 MNHNS, CDR2 SASEGT. The CDR3 DNA reads as TGTGCCAGCAGTGAAGACTCCACCTACGAGCAGTACGTC. Amino acids: CASSEDSTYEQYV.

V gene TRBV20-1 combines with J gene TRBJ2-1; D remains unclear. CDR3 size: 11 residues. Germline CDR1 and CDR2: DFQATT and SNEGSKA (reference sequence). Between the trimmed V and J ends, which lost 5 bases and 2 bases, there was a span of 4 bases. The CDR3 DNA reads as TGCAGTGCTCGGACCTACAATGAGCAGTTCTTC. Its protein product is CSARTYNEQFF.

The V gene is TRBV5-1, the J gene TRBJ2-6; D may be TRBD1 (6 bases). V was shortened by 0 bases and J by 0 bases, with 16 bases between the two germline ends. Germline CDR1 SGHRS, CDR2 YFSETQ. This CDR3 spans 19 amino acids. The CDR3 DNA follows: TGCGCCAGCAGCTTGGCCAAGGGGGAATTGTACTCTGGGGCCAACGTCCTGACTTTC. It encodes CASSLAKGELYSGANVLTF.

The rearrangement uses TRBV7-8 and TRBJ2-1, with TRBD2 matching 10 bases. The CDR3 runs 16 residues. J lost 5 bases, V lost 7 bases, and 11 bases had no gene match. Germline V gives CDR1 SGHVS, CDR2 FQNEAQ. The CDR3, as DNA: TGTGCCAGCAACGCCGTCCCAGCGGGGGGGGACAATGAGCAGTTCTTC. It encodes CASNAVPAGGDNEQFF.

J is TRBJ2-7 and V is TRBV6-1, with D possibly being TRBD2 (5 bases). Trimming cost V 2 bases and J 2 bases, with 16 bases left between them. The CDR3 is 16 amino acids. Germline CDR1 MNHNS, CDR2 SASEGT. The CDR3, as DNA: TGTGCCAGCAGTGAAAGGGAGTGGATGATGACCTACGAGCAGTACGTC. Amino acids: CASSEREWMMTYEQYV.

The V gene is TRBV7-8, the J gene TRBJ1-5; 8 nucleotides line up with TRBD1. The germline CDR1 and CDR2 sequences are SGHVS and FQNEAQ. V was clipped by 10 bases and J by 4 bases; unmatched bases: 6. The CDR3 has 13 residues. For the CDR3, the DNA is TGTGCCATCTCCTGGACAGGGAATCAGCCCCAGCATTTT. Amino acids: CAISWTGNQPQHF.

The chain employs TRBV18 and TRBJ1-5; the D is unclear. The CDR3 sequence is 17 residues long. Per the germline V gene, CDR1 is KGHSH and CDR2 is LQKENI. V shed 0 bases and J shed 2 bases, with 14 bases lying between them. CDR3 coding DNA: TGTGCCAGCTCACCACCCTTCTACGGGGAGGGCAATCAGCCCCAGCATTTT. This encodes CASSPPFYGEGNQPQHF. The variable domain in full, with the rest retrieved from reference TRBV18 and TRBJ1-5, is NAGVMQNPRHLVRRRGQEARLRCSPMKGHSHVYWYRQLPEEGLKFMVYLQKENIIDESGMPKERFSAEFPKEGPSILRIQQVVRGDSAAYFCASSPPFYGEGNQPQHFGDGTRLSIL.

Comment on this clone: Its ends do not fully match the called genes, so a read error is possible. The chain employs TRBV5-1 and TRBJ2-3; the match to TRBD2 covers 9 bases. CDR1 SGHRS and CDR2 YFSETQ come from the germline V gene. The CDR3 loop spans 17 amino acids. The CDR3 nucleotides are TGCGCCAGCAGCCGAGATATAGCGGGGGCCGGCACGGATACGCAGTATTTT. It is translated as CASSRDIAGAGTDTQYF.

V and J are TRBV5-4 and TRBJ2-7; TRBD1 or TRBD2 may be the D gene (7 bases each). V was trimmed by 1 base and J by 5 bases, leaving 19 bases between them. In germline, CDR1 is SGHNT, CDR2 YYREEE (reference sequence). The CDR3 sequence is 16 residues long. For the CDR3, the DNA is TGTGCCAGCAGCTTGTTGGGAAGGGAGGGACAGCACGAGCAGTACGTC. Protein: CASSLLGREGQHEQYV.

This clone has more than one count but fewer than ten. J is TRBJ2-7 and V is TRBV7-9; D unresolved. Germline lookup yields CDR1 SEHNR and CDR2 FQNEAQ (reference sequence). V lost 0 bases to trimming and J lost 3 bases, with 6 bases between them. This CDR3 contains 13 residues. The CDR3 is CASSLAKFYEQYF. Here the CDR3 DNA reads TGTGCCAGCAGCTTAGCGAAGTTCTACGAGCAGTACTTC.

Only a few counts were recorded for this clone. V and J are TRBV4-1 and TRBJ1-5; D remains unclear. CDR1 is MGHRA, CDR2 YSYEKL, per germline. V lost 1 base and J lost 4, with 11 bases in between. CDR3 length: 15 residues. CDR3 residues: CASSQVVWDNQPQHF. DNA for the CDR3: TGCGCCAGCAGCCAAGTGGTCTGGGATAATCAGCCCCAGCATTTT.

V usage is TRBV7-2 and J usage is TRBJ2-1, with TRBD1 matching 10 bases. This CDR3 has 17 residues. From germline, CDR1 is SGHTA and CDR2 FQGNSA. The trim removed 5 bases at V and 1 base at J, leaving 8 bases unmatched. The CDR3 DNA is TGTGCCAGCAGCCTGCAAGGGGGACAGGGGTCCTACAATGAGCAGTTCTTC. Translation: CASSLQGGQGSYNEQFF.

V and J are TRBV19 and TRBJ1-2, with D unclear. CDR1 LNHDA and CDR2 SQIVND come from the germline V gene (reference sequence). The CDR3 covers 14 residues. V shed 2 bases and J shed 0 bases, with 7 bases lying between them. The CDR3 protein is CASSIMDSNYGYTF. Written as DNA, the CDR3 is TGTGCCAGTAGTATAATGGATTCTAACTATGGCTACACCTTC. Full variable domain (remainder filled in from reference TRBV19 and TRBJ1-2): DGGITQSPKYLFRKEGQNVTLSCEQNLNHDAMYWYRQDPGQGLRLIYYSQIVNDFQKGDIAEGYSVSREKKESFPLTVTSAQKNPTAFYLCASSIMDSNYGYTFGSGTRLTVV.

The chain combines TRBV15 with TRBJ2-2, with D perhaps being TRBD1 or TRBD2 (6 bases each). The germline CDR1 and CDR2 sequences are LNHNV and YYDKDF (reference sequence). The CDR3 is 16 residues long. V gave up 1 base and J gave up 6 bases, with 15 bases separating them. The CDR3 bases are TGTGCCACCAGCAGAGTTGGGGGCGGGGACCCCGGGGAGCTGTTTTTT. Translation gives CATSRVGGGDPGELFF.